This T cell receptor (beta chain) was recovered during a study of T cell changes during pregnancy in multiple sclerosis. Clones were sequenced by immunoSEQ multiplex PCR, and TCRdb holds only the in-frame ones, with some missing. The table shows tens of thousands of clones, with 85% to 95% occurring only once. Trimming pared 3 bases from V and 12 bases from J, leaving 15 bases between. From germline, CDR1 is SNHLY and CDR2 FYNNEI. The CDR3 covers 12 residues. Input material: peripheral blood. The chain combines TRBV2 with TRBJ2-7; the D is unclear. The receptor was derived from a female donor with multiple sclerosis, enrolled in a pregnancy study. The CDR3 bases are TGTGCCAGCAGTGAGAGTCAGCTTAGGGTGTACTTC. Translation gives CASSESQLRVYF.